A single sample is the source of the 2 T cell receptor beta chains below, sequenced in a study of blood T cell repertoires in COVID-19. TCRdb's table, derived via immunoSEQ multiplex PCR, lists solely in-frame clones and lacks some. The sample has about 310,000 clones; more than 75% are singletons. The sequenced sample was peripheral blood. The receptor set was obtained from a man aged 50 to 59 with active or convalescent COVID-19.

The rearrangement uses TRBV11-2 and TRBJ2-5; D is uncertain. The CDR3 consists of 15 residues. The V gene's germline CDR1 is SGHAT and CDR2 FQNNGV. V was cut by 3 bases and J by 2 bases, with 13 bases left in between. The CDR3: CASSFRGSIQETQYF. The CDR3 DNA reads as TGTGCCAGCAGCTTTCGTGGCTCAATACAAGAGACCCAGTACTTC.

The chain carries TRBV7-3 and TRBJ1-1, with unresolved D. V was clipped by 5 bases and J by 2 bases, with 9 bases between them. Germline lookup yields CDR1 SGHTA and CDR2 FQGTGA. This CDR3 comprises 13 residues. CDR3: CASSRAHNTEAFF. CDR3 sequence (DNA): TGTGCCAGCAGCCGCGCCCACAACACTGAAGCTTTCTTT.